These T cell receptor beta chains were read from a single sample in a study of tumor-infiltrating lymphocytes in primary liver carcinoma. TCRdb itself ran the multiplex PCR reads through MiXCR, one entry per CDR3 protein. The sample has 180,000 or so distinct CDR3 sequences, roughly three fifths seen once; the top ten hold about 70%. The sample comprised peripheral blood. The receptor source for this set is a man between 40 and 49 years old with primary liver carcinoma and hepatitis B virus infection. Each CDR3 is given with its conserved first and last residue. Each record gives: V gene, J gene, D gene, clone size, CDR3 DNA, CDR3 protein. The D gene is left open where the match is weak. Size tells how often a clone was seen (once, few, many) or the class of an expanded clone, and some rows leave it out.

V: TRBV28; J: TRBJ1-1; D: TRBD1; size: .; DNA: TGTGCCAGCAGTTCTGGCCAGGGGGCGTGGGCTTTCTTT; CDR3: CASSSGQGAWAFF
V: TRBV7-8; J: TRBJ2-7; D: .; size: .; DNA: TGTGCCAGCAGCTTAGATCGGGGGTCCGAGCAGTACTTC; CDR3: CASSLDRGSEQYF
V: TRBV29-1; J: TRBJ2-7; D: .; size: .; DNA: TGCAGCGTTACGGGTAGGGGACAAATCTACGAGCAGTACTTC; CDR3: CSVTGRGQIYEQYF
V: TRBV29-1; J: TRBJ2-2; D: TRBD2; size: .; DNA: TGCAGCGTTGGGCGGGAGGGGACAGACACCAGGGAGCTGTTTTTT; CDR3: CSVGREGTDTRELFF
V: TRBV11-2; J: TRBJ2-3; D: .; size: many; DNA: TGTGCCAGCAGCTTAACGGCTGGGAGCGGGACAAGCACAGATACGCAGTATTTT; CDR3: CASSLTAGSGTSTDTQYF
V: TRBV6-5; J: TRBJ2-2; D: .; size: .; DNA: TGTGCCAGCTGGGGTCCTAACACCGGGGAGCTGTTTTTT; CDR3: CASWGPNTGELFF
V: TRBV6-5; J: TRBJ2-2; D: TRBD2; size: .; DNA: TGTGCCTGCAGTTACTCCACTAGCGCTTTGGGCACCGGGGAGCTGTTTTTT; CDR3: CACSYSTSALGTGELFF
V: TRBV29-1; J: TRBJ1-1; D: .; size: .; DNA: TGCAGCCCCGGGGGGTTTAGCACTGAAGCTTTCTTT; CDR3: CSPGGFSTEAFF
V: TRBV11-2; J: TRBJ2-3; D: .; size: once; DNA: TGTGCCAGCAGCCACTGGACCACAGATATGCACTATTTT; CDR3: CASSHWTTDMHYF
V: TRBV6-1; J: TRBJ2-5; D: .; size: .; DNA: TGTGCCAGCAGAGAGGGGAGCCCGGGGACCCAGTACTTC; CDR3: CASREGSPGTQYF
V: TRBV6-6; J: TRBJ1-1; D: .; size: .; DNA: TGTGCCAGCATCCATGGGGGGGAGAGGGCTTTCTTT; CDR3: CASIHGGERAFF
V: TRBV6-6; J: TRBJ1-1; D: TRBD1; size: .; DNA: TGTGCCATCAGTTACTCGATGGACAGGGTCGAAGCTTTCTTT; CDR3: CAISYSMDRVEAFF
V: TRBV6-1; J: TRBJ1-6; D: TRBD1; size: .; DNA: TGTGCCAGCAGTACAGGGACAGGGTATGGAGAGGGATCACCCCTCCACTTT; CDR3: CASSTGTGYGEGSPLHF